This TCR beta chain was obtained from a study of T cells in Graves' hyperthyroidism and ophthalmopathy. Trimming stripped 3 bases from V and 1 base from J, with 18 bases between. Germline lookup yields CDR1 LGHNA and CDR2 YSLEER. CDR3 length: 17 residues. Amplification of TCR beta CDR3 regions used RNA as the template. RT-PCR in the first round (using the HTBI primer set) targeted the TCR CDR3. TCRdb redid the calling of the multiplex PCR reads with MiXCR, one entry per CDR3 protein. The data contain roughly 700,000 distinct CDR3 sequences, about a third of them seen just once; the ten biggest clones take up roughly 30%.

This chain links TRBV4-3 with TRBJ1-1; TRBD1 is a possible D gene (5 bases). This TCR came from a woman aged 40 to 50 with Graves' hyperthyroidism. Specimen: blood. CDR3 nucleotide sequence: TGCGCCAGCAGCCACCGGGTCACGGGGCCGCAGAACACTGAAGCTTTCTTT. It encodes CASSHRVTGPQNTEAFF.